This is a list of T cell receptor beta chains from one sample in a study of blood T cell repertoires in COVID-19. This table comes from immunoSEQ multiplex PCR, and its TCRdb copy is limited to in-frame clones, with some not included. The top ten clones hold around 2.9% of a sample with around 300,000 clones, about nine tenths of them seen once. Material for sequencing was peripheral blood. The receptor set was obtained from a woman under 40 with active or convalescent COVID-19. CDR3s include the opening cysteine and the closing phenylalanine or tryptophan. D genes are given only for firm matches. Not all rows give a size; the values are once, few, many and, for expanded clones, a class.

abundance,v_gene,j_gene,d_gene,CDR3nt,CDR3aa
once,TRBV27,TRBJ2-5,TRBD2,TGTGCCAGCAGGGTGGGTGGCCTGCGGGGGGGTTATCAAGAGACCCAGTACTTC,CASRVGGLRGGYQETQYF
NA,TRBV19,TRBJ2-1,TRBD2,TGTGCCACTAACTCACTAGCGGGGGTGGGGAATGAGCAGTTCTTC,CATNSLAGVGNEQFF
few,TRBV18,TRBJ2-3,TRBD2,TGTGCCAGCTCACCGGGCGGGGGGGCCTTAGGAGATACGCAGTATTTT,CASSPGGGALGDTQYF
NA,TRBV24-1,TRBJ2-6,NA,TGTGCCACCAGTGATCCCAGGACTGGGGCCAACGTCCTGACTTTC,CATSDPRTGANVLTF
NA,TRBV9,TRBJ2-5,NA,TGTGCCAGCAGCGTAGAAGGGGGAGGGAACGCTAGGACCCAGTACTTC,CASSVEGGGNARTQYF
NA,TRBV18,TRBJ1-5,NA,TGTGCCAGCTCACAATTATCAGGGAAGGGTCAGCCCCAGCATTTT,CASSQLSGKGQPQHF
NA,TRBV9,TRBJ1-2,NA,TGTGCCAGCAGCGCATCCCCAGGGGACTATGGCTACACCTTC,CASSASPGDYGYTF
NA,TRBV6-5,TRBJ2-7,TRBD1,TGTGCCAGCAGTTCCGGGACAGGGGGCTACGAGCAGTACTTC,CASSSGTGGYEQYF
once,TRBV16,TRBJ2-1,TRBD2,TGTGCCAGCAGCCAATCTAGGGTCTTGACTAGCGAGAGTGAGCAGTTCTTC,CASSQSRVLTSESEQFF
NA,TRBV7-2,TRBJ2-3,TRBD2,TGTGCCAGCAGCTTAATACCAGCTAGCGGGGGTCCCACAGATACGCAGTATTTT,CASSLIPASGGPTDTQYF
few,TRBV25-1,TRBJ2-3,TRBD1,TGTGCCAGCAGTGCGGAGGACAGGGGCGCAGATACGCAGTATTTT,CASSAEDRGADTQYF